This TCR beta chain was obtained from a study of cytomegalovirus exposure and HLA in healthy donors. Germline CDR1 MNHEY, CDR2 SVGAGI. J lost 2 bases, V lost 2 bases, and 7 bases had no gene match. The CDR3 spans 16 residues. In regard to this clone: Its target is unknown.

Amplification used 60 Vbeta primers and 13 Jbeta primers. Clones were read by immunoSEQ multiplex PCR, and TCRdb kept only the in-frame ones, dropping some. In the table there are some 210,000 clones, approximately 80% of which are singletons. Points from the study as a whole: Trimming of TCR beta V- and J-genes showed a link, identified in a later analysis, to a missense DCLRE1C variant.

Specimen: PBMCs. This rearrangement joins TRBV6-5 to TRBJ2-7; TRBD2 aligns across 9 bases. The receptor's source is a male donor in good health and CMV-seronegative. The CDR3 protein is CASSYRTSGFPYEQYF. CDR3 nucleotide sequence: TGTGCCAGCAGTTACCGCACTAGCGGGTTCCCCTACGAGCAGTACTTC.